This T cell receptor beta chain was profiled in a study of blood T cell repertoires in COVID-19. Study in general: Collection of acute and convalescent COVID-19 samples took place in the United States, Italy and Spain. Nucleic acid was either cDNA or gDNA, and it came from T cells, B-cell-depleted T cells, or PBMCs.

The CDR3 contains 13 residues. Trimming cost V 10 bases and J 0 bases, with 9 bases left between them. Germline lookup yields CDR1 MDHEN and CDR2 SYDVKM. Authors' data handling: Using reference gene primer amplification, nucleated cell counts were estimated. The protocol was immunoSEQ multiplex PCR, while the TCRdb copy is restricted to in-frame clones and leaves out a portion. The V and J calls and clone size were taken over from that table, and D and trimming were inferred from the DNA. The repertoire consists of around 100,000 clones, with roughly 87% occurring once and the leading ten covering approximately 7.3%.

This TCR was recovered from a man aged 25-45 years in a cohort sampled during active COVID-19. The chain uses TRBV28 and TRBJ2-2; a weak D match, TRBD2 (6 bases). Sequenced sample: peripheral blood. This CDR3 is CATGTANTGELFF. CDR3 nucleotide sequence: TGTGCCACCGGGACTGCGAACACCGGGGAGCTGTTTTTT.